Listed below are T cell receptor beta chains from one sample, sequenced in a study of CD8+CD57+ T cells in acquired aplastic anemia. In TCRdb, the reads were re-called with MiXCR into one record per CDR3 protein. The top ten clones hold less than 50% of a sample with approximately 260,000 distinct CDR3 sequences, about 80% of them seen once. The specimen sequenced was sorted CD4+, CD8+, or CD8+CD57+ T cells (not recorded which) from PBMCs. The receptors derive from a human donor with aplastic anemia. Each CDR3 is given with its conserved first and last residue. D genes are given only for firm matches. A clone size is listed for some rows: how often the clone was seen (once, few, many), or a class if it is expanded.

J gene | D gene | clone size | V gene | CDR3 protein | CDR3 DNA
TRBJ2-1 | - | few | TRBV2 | CASGDGGTNEQFF | TGTGCCAGCGGGGACGGGGGCACAAATGAGCAGTTCTTC
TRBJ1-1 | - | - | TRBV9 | CASGLDGTMHNEAFF | TGTGCCAGCGGCTTAGATGGGACAATGCACAACGAAGCTTTCTTT
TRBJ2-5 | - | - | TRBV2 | CATVRGGERTEAYF | TGTGCCACCGTAAGGGGCGGGGAGCGGACGGAAGCGTACTTC
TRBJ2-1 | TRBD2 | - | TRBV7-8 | CASSQAGGTGQDEQFF | TGTGCCAGCAGCCAGGCGGGAGGAACCGGTCAGGATGAGCAGTTCTTC
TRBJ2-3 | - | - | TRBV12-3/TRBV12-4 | CASSFTGPRDSRYF | TGTGCCAGCAGCTTTACCGGCCCCCGGGACTCCCGCTACTTT
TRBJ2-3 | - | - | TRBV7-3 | CASGDWTAGEQYF | TGTGCCAGCGGGGACTGGACAGCAGGTGAGCAGTATTTT
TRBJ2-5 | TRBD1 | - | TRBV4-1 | CASSLRDSEETQYF | TGCGCCAGCAGCCTCCGGGACAGCGAAGAGACCCAGTACTTC
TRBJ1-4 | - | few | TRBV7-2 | CASSLGPTTNEKLFF | TGTGCCAGCAGCTTGGGACCGACAACTAATGAAAAACTGTTTTTT
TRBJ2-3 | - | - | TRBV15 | CATSIGGDQDTQYF | TGTGCCACCAGCATAGGCGGAGATCAAGATACCCAGTACTTT
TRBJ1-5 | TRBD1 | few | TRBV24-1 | CATRSRLATGDLNNQPQHF | TGTGCCACCAGATCCCGTTTGGCAACAGGGGACCTTAACAATCAGCCCCAGCATTTT
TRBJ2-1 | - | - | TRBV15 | CASSRDRGHSDQFF | TGTGCCAGCAGCAGGGATCGTGGGCACTCTGATCAGTTCTTC
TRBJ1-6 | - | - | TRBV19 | CASSETAFATPLHF | TGTGCCAGTAGTGAAACGGCCTTTGCGACACCCCTCCACTTT
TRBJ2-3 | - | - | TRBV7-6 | CASSLGCYNSPLHF | TGTGCCAGCAGCTTGGGTTGCTATAATTCACCCCTGCACTTT
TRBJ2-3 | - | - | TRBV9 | CASSGGTARNQPPQYF | TGTGCCAGCAGCGGAGGGACCGCCCGAAATCAGCCCCCGCAGTATTTT
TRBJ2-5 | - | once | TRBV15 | CPTIKGTFQETQYF | TGTCCAACCATCAAGGGCACCTTCCAAGAGACCCAGTACTTC
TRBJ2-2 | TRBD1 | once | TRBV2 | CATGEGGTGEQFF | TGTGCCACCGGGGAAGGGGGCACCGGGGAGCAGTTTTTT
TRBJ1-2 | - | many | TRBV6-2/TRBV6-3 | CATKREFRDIYGYTF | TGTGCCACCAAGAGGGAATTCAGGGACATCTATGGCTACACCTTC
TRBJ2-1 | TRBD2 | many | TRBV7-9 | CASSLVTASGGNIIDNEQFF | TGTGCCAGCAGCTTAGTTACTGCAAGCGGGGGGAATATTATTGACAATGAGCAGTTCTTC
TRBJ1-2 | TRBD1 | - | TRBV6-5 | CASTRTGAYGYTF | TGTGCCAGCACCAGGACAGGGGCCTATGGCTACACCTTC
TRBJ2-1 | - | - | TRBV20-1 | CSARALLAGLSNEQFF | TGCAGTGCTAGAGCACTATTGGCGGGACTGTCGAATGAGCAGTTCTTC
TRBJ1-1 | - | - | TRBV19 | CASSIGWVNTEAFF | TGTGCCAGTAGTATAGGGTGGGTGAACACTGAAGCTTTCTTT
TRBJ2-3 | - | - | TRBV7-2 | CASSFQTGDHTDTQYF | TGTGCCAGCAGCTTTCAGACAGGCGATCACACAGATACCCAGTATTTT
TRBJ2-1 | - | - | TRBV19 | CASSVASEGYTEQFF | TGTGCCAGTAGTGTAGCTAGCGAGGGCTACACTGAGCAGTTCTTC
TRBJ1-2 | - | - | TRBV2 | CASSDRRRVEYYGYTF | TGCGCCAGCAGCGACCGGCGCAGGGTTGAGTACTATGGCTACACCTTC
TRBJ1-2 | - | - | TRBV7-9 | CASSLGGHSVYGYTF | TGTGCCAGCAGCCTAGGCGGGCACTCGGTCTATGGCTACACCTTC
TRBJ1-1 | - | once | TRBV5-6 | CASSWGQGTTEAFF | TGTGCCAGCAGCTGGGGGCAGGGGACCACTGAAGCTTTCTTT
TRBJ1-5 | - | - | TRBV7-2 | CASSQTPGSNQPQHF | TGTGCCAGCAGCCAAACCCCGGGCAGCAATCAGCCCCAGCATTTT
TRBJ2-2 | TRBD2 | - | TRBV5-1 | CASSSTSGNTGELFF | TGCGCCAGCAGCTCAACTAGCGGGAACACCGGGGAGCTGTTTTTT
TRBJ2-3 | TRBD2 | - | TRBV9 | CASGLAGDIHSYDF | TGTGCCAGCGGATTAGCGGGGGATATCCATTCGTACGATTTT
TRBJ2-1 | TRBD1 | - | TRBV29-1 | CSVRTGSYNEQFF | TGCAGCGTCCGGACAGGGTCCTACAATGAGCAGTTCTTC
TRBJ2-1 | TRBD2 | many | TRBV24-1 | CARAPLAGLSNEQFF | TGTGCTAGAGCACCCTTAGCGGGACTGTCGAATGAGCAGTTCTTC
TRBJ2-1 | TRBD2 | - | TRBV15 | CATSRYSGVYNEQFF | TGTGCCACCAGCAGGTATAGCGGGGTCTACAATGAGCAGTTCTTC
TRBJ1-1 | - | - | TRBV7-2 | CASSSSSQSNLHFFF | TGTGCCAGCAGCTCAAGTTCTCAGTCAAACCTCCACTTTTTCTTT
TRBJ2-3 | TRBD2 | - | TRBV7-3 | CASSLAGGSATEHF | TGTGCCAGCAGCTTAGCGGGAGGCTCCGCCACGGAGCATTTT
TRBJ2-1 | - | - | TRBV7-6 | CASSLPHGARETQQFF | TGTGCCAGCAGCTTACCCCACGGGGCAAGAGAGACCCAGCAGTTCTTC
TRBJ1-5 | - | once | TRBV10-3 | CAISESYSNYPQHF | TGTGCCATCAGTGAGTCTTACAGCAATTACCCCCAGCATTTT
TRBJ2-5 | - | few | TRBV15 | CATSGGGEQDTQYF | TGTGCCACCAGCGGGGGCGGGGAGCAAGATACCCAGTACTTC
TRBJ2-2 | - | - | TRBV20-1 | CSASSLVPGELFF | TGCAGTGCCAGCAGCTTAGTACCCGGGGAGCTGTTTTTT
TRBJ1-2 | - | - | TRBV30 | CAWRLSDYYGYTF | TGTGCCTGGAGGCTTTCAGATTACTATGGCTACACCTTC
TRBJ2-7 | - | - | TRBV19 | CASSERGWEQYF | TGTGCCAGTAGCGAGAGAGGATGGGAGCAGTACTTC
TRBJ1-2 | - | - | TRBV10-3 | CAISVRGPGQGASYGYTF | TGTGCCATCAGTGTACGGGGACCGGGACAAGGGGCAAGCTACGGCTACACCTTC
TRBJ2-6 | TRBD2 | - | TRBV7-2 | CASSPSPSGAYEQNVLTF | TGTGCCAGCAGCCCAAGCCCTAGCGGGGCCTACGAGCAGAACGTCCTGACTTTC
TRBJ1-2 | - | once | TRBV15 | CATSRDLADYGYTF | TGTGCCACCAGCAGAGATCTGGCGGATTATGGCTACACCTTC
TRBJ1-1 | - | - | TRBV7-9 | CAGGVQNTEAFF | TGTGCCGGCGGGGTTCAGAACACTGAAGCTTTCTTT
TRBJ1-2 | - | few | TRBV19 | CASGGGRLRYGYTF | TGTGCCAGTGGGGGGGGCAGACTACGCTATGGCTACACCTTC
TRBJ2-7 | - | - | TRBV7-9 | CATSFRGPTSEPSF | TGTGCCACCAGCTTCCGGGGCCCAACGAGCGAGCCGTCGTTC
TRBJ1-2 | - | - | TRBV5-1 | CASSDASGPKDYGYTF | TGCGCCAGCAGCGACGCCTCGGGTCCGAAGGACTATGGCTACACCTTC
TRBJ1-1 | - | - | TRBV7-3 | CASSGIGGANTEAFF | TGTGCCAGCAGCGGGATTGGCGGGGCGAACACTGAAGCTTTCTTT